Listed here are 5 T cell receptor beta chains from one sample, sequenced in a study of blood T cell repertoires in COVID-19. Using immunoSEQ multiplex PCR, the repertoire was profiled, and TCRdb retains in-frame clones only, with some absent. The sample has some 150,000 clones; approximately 90% are singletons. Sequenced: peripheral blood. Receptors were obtained from a woman aged 55-70 years who had recovered from COVID-19.

This clone came up once. The V call is TRBV6-6, the J call TRBJ2-1; 12 bases align to TRBD2. Germline V gene sequence: CDR1 MNHNY, CDR2 SVGAGI (reference sequence). J lost 7 bases, V lost 6 bases, and 7 bases had no gene match. This CDR3 spans 15 amino acids. The CDR3 sequence: CASRKLAGGTNEQFF. The CDR3 DNA follows: TGTGCCAGCAGAAAACTAGCGGGGGGCACTAATGAGCAGTTCTTC.

Concerning this clone: The same CDR3 arises from other DNA sequences in this sample as well. The chain couples TRBV5-6 to TRBJ2-5; D may be TRBD1 (6 bases). Between the trimmed V and J ends, which lost 0 bases and 4 bases, there was a span of 16 bases. CDR3 length: 16 amino acids. In germline, CDR1 is SGHDT, CDR2 YYEEEE. DNA of the CDR3: TGTGCCAGCAGCTTGGTGCCAACAGGGCGGGTAGAGACCCAGTACTTC. Translating it yields CASSLVPTGRVETQYF.

The V call is TRBV5-6, the J call TRBJ1-2; a possible D gene is TRBD1 (6 bases). Deletions cut 4 bases from V and 6 bases from J, with 13 bases between. Per germline, CDR1 SGHDT and CDR2 YYEEEE. The CDR3 covers 13 residues. CDR3 coding DNA: TGTGCCAGCAGCCTGGAACAGGGTAATGGCTACACCTTC. Translating gives CASSLEQGNGYTF.

The chain uses TRBV2 and TRBJ1-2; D unresolved. V lost 6 bases, J lost 7 bases, and 18 bases lay in between. CDR1 and CDR2 from the germline V gene are SNHLY and FYNNEI. The CDR3 is made up of 14 amino acids. The CDR3 loop is CASSFRPGRSGYTF. In DNA form, the CDR3 reads TGTGCCAGCAGCTTTCGTCCAGGTCGCAGTGGCTACACCTTC.

The chain joins TRBV18 to TRBJ2-7, with D uncertain. The V and J ends lost 3 bases and 4 bases respectively, with 4 bases between them. This CDR3 region has 11 residues. The germline V gene has CDR1 KGHSH and CDR2 LQKENI. The CDR3 region is CASSPQYEQYF. The CDR3, as DNA: TGTGCCAGCTCACCCCAATACGAGCAGTACTTC.